Described below is a single TCR beta chain sequence and its context. What it binds is unknown. This sample is part of a study of vaccination and CD4 T cells after COVID-19. Treatment indicated: roughly 11-day PBMC culture with coronavirus spike peptide pools or control peptides (ViraFEST assay). Wells that each held around 2.1 million PBMCs were cultured with 9 to 10 IU/ml IL-2 and about 10 ug/ml peptide pools. With the Oncomine TCR Beta short-read assay, DNA from cultured CD4+ T cells was sequenced. In TCRdb, the PCR reads were re-called with MiXCR into one record per CDR3 protein. The data show about 12,000 distinct CDR3 sequences, under 40% seen once. There are 14 residues in the CDR3. The germline CDR1 and CDR2 sequences are DFQATT and SNEGSKA (reference sequence). Trimming removed 1 base at V and 0 bases at J, with 7 bases between.

The source was CD4+ T cells from blood, cultured in vitro, collected after SARS-CoV-2 vaccination. The V gene is TRBV20-1, the J gene TRBJ2-1; D gene ambiguous. This clonotype was sampled from a human donor who had recovered from COVID-19. The CDR3 sequence is CSARGGISYNEQFF. In nucleotides, the CDR3 is TGCAGTGCTAGAGGCGGCATCTCCTACAATGAGCAGTTCTTC.